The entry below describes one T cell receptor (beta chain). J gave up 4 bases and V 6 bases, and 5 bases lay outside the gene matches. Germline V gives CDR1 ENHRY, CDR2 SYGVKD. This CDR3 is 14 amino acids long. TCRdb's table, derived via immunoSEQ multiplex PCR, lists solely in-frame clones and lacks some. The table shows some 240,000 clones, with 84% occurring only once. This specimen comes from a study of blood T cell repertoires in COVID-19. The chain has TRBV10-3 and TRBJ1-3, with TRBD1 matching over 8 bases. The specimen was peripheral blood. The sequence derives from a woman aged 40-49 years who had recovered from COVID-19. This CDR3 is CAIRATGEGNTIYF. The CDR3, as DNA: TGTGCCATCAGGGCGACAGGGGAAGGAAACACCATATATTTT.